Presented here are 30 T cell receptor beta chains from one specimen sequenced in a study of T-cell memory formation after mild COVID-19. A single record per CDR3 protein comes from TCRdb applying MiXCR to the 5' RACE reads. The table has about 290,000 distinct CDR3 sequences, 15% seen once. Sequenced sample: PBMCs or a T cell subset sorted from them (not recorded which). The receptors here all came from a man aged 18-30 years who had mild COVID-19 (a few samples of this study predate the infection). Cell type and time point are not known.

In this sample, this clonotype turned up a few times. The chain is built from TRBV29-1 and TRBJ2-1; the match to TRBD1 covers 9 bases. The CDR3 runs 12 residues. With 7 bases clipped from V and 7 bases from J, the junction kept 5 bases outside the gene matches. Germline V gives CDR1 SQVTM, CDR2 ANQGSEA. The CDR3 sequence: CSARTGVNEQFF. CDR3 in DNA: TGCAGCGCCCGGACAGGGGTAAATGAGCAGTTCTTC.

The rearrangement uses TRBV20-1 and TRBJ2-7; D ambiguous. With 0 bases removed from V and 5 bases from J, the gap between germline ends came to 5 bases. Germline V lookup: CDR1 DFQATT, CDR2 SNEGSKA (reference sequence). The CDR3 has 11 residues. The DNA of the CDR3 is TGCAGTGCTAGAGATATCCACGAGCAGTACTTC. It codes for CSARDIHEQYF.

The chain combines TRBV9 with TRBJ2-7, with a possible D match to TRBD2 (6 bases). In germline, CDR1 is SGDLS, CDR2 YYNGEE. The CDR3 contains 16 residues. V shed 0 bases and J shed 0 bases, with 13 bases lying between them. The DNA of the CDR3 is TGTGCCAGCAGCGTAGGGGGGGACGCGAGCTCCTACGAGCAGTACTTC. Amino acids: CASSVGGDASSYEQYF.

The table lists this clonotype with a few counts. This sequence joins TRBV2 and TRBJ2-1; TRBD2 is a possible D gene (6 bases). V was clipped by 3 bases and J by 8 bases, with 14 bases between them. Per the germline V gene, CDR1 is SNHLY and CDR2 is FYNNEI. The CDR3 is made up of 14 amino acids. The CDR3 sequence: CASSDGRFADEQFF. The CDR3 nucleotides read TGTGCCAGCAGTGACGGGAGATTCGCGGATGAGCAGTTCTTC.

The genes are TRBV7-9 and TRBJ2-2; D is perhaps TRBD1 (6 bases). The CDR3 totals 15 residues. Germline values: CDR1 SEHNR, CDR2 FQNEAQ (reference sequence). V was cut by 8 bases and J by 0 bases, with 13 bases left in between. Here the CDR3 DNA reads TGTGCCAGCGGAATAACAGGGACGAACACCGGGGAGCTGTTTTTT. This codes for CASGITGTNTGELFF.

This sequence joins TRBV7-9 and TRBJ2-3, with D possibly being TRBD2 (6 bases). Germline loops: CDR1 SEHNR, CDR2 FQNEAQ (reference sequence). V was clipped by 3 bases and J by 0 bases, with 13 bases between them. This CDR3 is 16 amino acids long. The CDR3 here is CASSLDYSSSTDTQYF. CDR3 nucleotide sequence: TGTGCCAGCAGCTTGGACTATTCTTCTAGCACAGATACGCAGTATTTT.

The chain carries TRBV6-1 and TRBJ1-5; 7 positions agree with TRBD1. The V segment lost 8 bases and the J segment 3 bases; nucleotides outside the gene matches: 7. This CDR3 comprises 14 residues. Germline CDR1 and CDR2: MNHNS and SASEGT. DNA for the CDR3: TGTGCCAGCCGGGCAGGGGGTTTCAATCAGCCCCAGCATTTT. It yields the protein CASRAGGFNQPQHF.

This clonotype was detected only a few times. This chain connects TRBV6-5 to TRBJ1-1, with 7 bases lining up with TRBD1. Germline CDR1 is MNHEY and CDR2 is SVGAGI. The CDR3 runs to 15 residues. V was pared by 6 bases and J by 1 base, with 8 bases of the junction left unmatched. CDR3 nucleotide sequence: TGTGCCAGCAGCCGGGACAGTAGGCAGAACACTGAAGCTTTCTTT. Translating gives CASSRDSRQNTEAFF.

This clonotype appeared a few times. The genes are TRBV6-5 and TRBJ2-3, with D unresolved. The germline CDR1 and CDR2 sequences are MNHEY and SVGAGI. The V and J ends lost 0 bases and 3 bases respectively, with 19 bases between them. The CDR3 covers 18 residues. Here the CDR3 reads CASSYSSRLAVRTDTQYF. The CDR3 bases are TGTGCCAGCAGTTACTCTAGCCGTTTGGCGGTTCGGACAGATACGCAGTATTTT.

This sequence joins TRBV24-1 and TRBJ2-7; TRBD2 is a possible D gene (5 bases). The ends were cut back, 8 bases at V and 5 bases at J, with 15 bases in the middle. This CDR3 contains 13 residues. Looked up from germline, CDR1 is KGHDR and CDR2 is SFDVKD. This chain's CDR3 is CATTGIPLDEQYV. CDR3 DNA: TGTGCCACCACCGGGATACCCTTGGACGAGCAGTACGTC.

This clonotype has more than one count but fewer than ten. The V gene is TRBV7-3, the J gene TRBJ1-2; unclear D gene. In germline, CDR1 is SGHTA, CDR2 FQGTGA. The CDR3 loop spans 13 amino acids. Trimming left V 5 bases short and J 2 bases short, with 9 bases between. The CDR3 coding sequence is TGTGCCAGCAGCCGGGGAGCAAACTATGGCTACACCTTC. Translation: CASSRGANYGYTF. Full variable domain (outside the CDR3, taken from reference TRBV7-3 and TRBJ1-2): GAGVSQTPSNKVTEKGKYVELRCDPISGHTALYWYRQSLGQGPEFLIYFQGTGAADDSGLPNDRFFAVRPEGSVSTLKIQRTERGDSAVYLCASSRGANYGYTFGSGTRLTVV.

In this sample, this clonotype turned up many times. The chain carries TRBV4-3 and TRBJ2-3; D is possibly TRBD1 or TRBD2 (6 bases each). The CDR3 totals 16 residues. Germline CDR1 is LGHNA and CDR2 is YSLEER. Trimming pared 1 base from V and 3 bases from J, leaving 14 bases between. DNA for the CDR3: TGCGCCAGCAGCCAAGTTTTGGGGGGCTGGACAGATACGCAGTATTTT. Translation gives CASSQVLGGWTDTQYF.

This clonotype was observed a handful of times. The V and J genes are TRBV7-2 and TRBJ2-1, with 12 bases aligning to TRBD1. The germline V gene has CDR1 SGHTA and CDR2 FQGNSA. The CDR3 is 13 residues long. Trimming removed 5 bases from V and 11 bases from J; junction bases left unmatched: 4. The CDR3 DNA sequence: TGTGCCAGCAGCCCCGGGACAGGGGGCAAGCAGTTCTTC. It specifies CASSPGTGGKQFF. Filled out from reference TRBV7-2 and TRBJ2-1, the complete variable domain reads GAGVSQSPSNKVTEKGKDVELRCDPISGHTALYWYRQSLGQGLEFLIYFQGNSAPDKSGLPSDRFSAERTGGSVSTLTIQRTQQEDSAVYLCASSPGTGGKQFFGPGTRLTVL.

The rearrangement links TRBV18 to TRBJ2-7; D not resolved. Trimming stripped 0 bases from V and 0 bases from J, with 6 bases between. The CDR3 consists of 14 residues. Per germline, CDR1 KGHSH and CDR2 LQKENI. CDR3 loop: CASSPPAFSYEQYF. The CDR3 DNA follows: TGTGCCAGCTCACCACCCGCCTTCTCCTACGAGCAGTACTTC.

The sample holds many counts of this clonotype. The chain employs TRBV6-5 and TRBJ1-2, with TRBD1 as a possible D gene (6 bases). From germline, CDR1 is MNHEY and CDR2 SVGAGI. The CDR3 totals 13 residues. V was pared by 5 bases and J by 7 bases, with 14 bases between. The CDR3 sequence is CASSPGRGFGYTF. DNA of the CDR3: TGTGCCAGCAGTCCCGGTAGGGGGTTTGGCTACACCTTC.

This clonotype was observed a few times. This chain joins TRBV9 and TRBJ2-2, with D tentatively TRBD1 or TRBD2 (5 bases each). Germline loops: CDR1 SGDLS, CDR2 YYNGEE. CDR3 size: 15 residues. The V gene lost 3 bases and the J gene lost 8 bases, with 17 bases spanning the gap. The CDR3 coding sequence is TGTGCCAGCAGCGCAAGGGGACGTGACGGGGGGGAGCTGTTTTTT. Translated: CASSARGRDGGELFF.

This sequence joins TRBV12-3 or TRBV12-4 and TRBJ1-1, with D possibly being TRBD1 (5 bases). This CDR3 region has 13 residues. V was cut by 3 bases and J by 8 bases, with 13 bases left in between. Written as DNA, the CDR3 is TGTGCCAGCAGTTTTTCGGGGGGGAGGGAAGCTTTCTTT. This translates into CASSFSGGREAFF.

This chain uses TRBV7-2 with TRBJ2-5; 12 bases agree with TRBD2. The V and J ends lost 4 bases and 3 bases, in that order; junction bases with no gene match: 3. Germline V gene sequence: CDR1 SGHTA, CDR2 FQGNSA. This CDR3 spans 15 amino acids. The CDR3 loop is CASSWRTSGEETQYF. The DNA of the CDR3 is TGTGCCAGCAGCTGGCGGACTAGCGGGGAAGAGACCCAGTACTTC.

This clonotype was observed many times. This chain joins TRBV27 and TRBJ1-2; the match to TRBD1 covers 8 bases. V shed 6 bases and J 6 bases; nucleotides not matched to a gene: 6. The CDR3 covers 13 residues. Germline CDR1 reads MNHEY; CDR2 reads SMNVEV (reference sequence). The CDR3 DNA reads TGTGCCAGCAGGCGGACAGGGAGGGATGGCTACACCTTC. Residues: CASRRTGRDGYTF.

This clonotype came up a few times. The rearrangement joins TRBV12-3 or TRBV12-4 to TRBJ2-1; TRBD1 matches at 8 bases. V lost 6 bases and J lost 5; bases outside the gene matches: 15. This CDR3 is built from 17 residues. The CDR3 nucleotides are TGTGCCAGCAGCCCGACCCGAGCAGGGGGCATTAACAATGAGCAGTTCTTC. As protein: CASSPTRAGGINNEQFF.

Note on this clonotype: It may be a read error: a sequence one base away is much more abundant. V is TRBV7-6 and J is TRBJ1-5; TRBD1 might be the D (5 bases). The germline CDR1 and CDR2 sequences are SGHVS and FNYEAQ. The CDR3 contains 14 residues. V lost 1 base, J lost 6 bases, and 10 bases lay in between. This CDR3 is CASSLGKGSQPQHF. The CDR3, as DNA: TGTGCCAGCAGCTTAGGAAAGGGGAGTCAGCCCCAGCATTTT.

This clonotype was observed a handful of times. The chain recombines TRBV5-6 with TRBJ2-3, with D tentatively TRBD1 (6 bases). The CDR3 covers 16 residues. V gave up 2 bases and J gave up 5 bases, with 18 bases separating them. Per germline, CDR1 SGHDT and CDR2 YYEEEE. The CDR3 loop is CASSFRTVRGIDTQYF. For the CDR3, the DNA is TGTGCCAGCAGCTTCCGGACAGTTAGGGGCATAGATACGCAGTATTTT.

J is TRBJ2-3 and V is TRBV5-1; 10 nucleotides align to TRBD2. The V segment lost 7 bases and the J segment 0 bases; nucleotides outside the gene matches: 5. In germline, CDR1 is SGHRS, CDR2 YFSETQ. The length of the CDR3 is 15 residues. As DNA, the CDR3 is TGCGCCAGCCTAGCGGGGGAGACTAGCACAGATACGCAGTATTTT. This sequence encodes CASLAGETSTDTQYF.

The chain has TRBV11-3 and TRBJ2-2, with 9 bases identical to TRBD1. The V gene's germline CDR1 is SGHNT and CDR2 YENEEA. The CDR3 sequence is 16 residues long. The V segment lost 5 bases and the J segment 1 base; nucleotides outside the gene matches: 5. CDR3 residues: CASSRQGQGNTGELFF. In DNA, the CDR3 is TGTGCCAGCAGCCGTCAGGGACAGGGGAACACCGGGGAGCTGTTTTTT.

The rearrangement uses TRBV19 and TRBJ1-2, with D possibly TRBD1 on 6 matching bases. Germline CDR1 is LNHDA and CDR2 is SQIVND (reference sequence). This CDR3 spans 12 amino acids. The V end lost 8 bases, the J end lost 3 bases, and 10 bases lay between the germline ends. CDR3 sequence reads: CASLSGDYGYTF. Written as DNA, the CDR3 is TGTGCCAGTCTCTCAGGGGACTATGGCTACACCTTC.

This clonotype came up many times. V is TRBV7-3 and J is TRBJ2-3; D possibly uses TRBD1 or TRBD2 (5 bases each). The V end was cut by 2 bases, the J end by 4 bases, with 10 bases between. Per germline, CDR1 SGHTA and CDR2 FQGTGA. The CDR3 covers 14 residues. The CDR3 protein is CASSLGTLADTQYF. The DNA of the CDR3 is TGTGCCAGCAGCTTAGGGACGCTGGCAGATACGCAGTATTTT.

This clonotype showed up just a few times. J is TRBJ2-3 and V is TRBV2; the D is unclear. The CDR3 sequence is 15 residues long. CDR1 and CDR2 (germline): SNHLY, FYNNEI. V lost 8 bases to trimming and J lost 0 bases, with 15 bases between them. CDR3 protein: CASLRWATSTDTQYF. DNA for the CDR3: TGTGCCAGCCTACGGTGGGCTACAAGCACAGATACGCAGTATTTT.

V usage is TRBV12-3 or TRBV12-4 and J usage is TRBJ2-3; D might be TRBD1 or TRBD2, each matching 6 bases. CDR3 length: 16 residues. V shed 6 bases and J shed 8 bases, with 24 bases lying between them. The CDR3 reads CASRPTRGENIPTQYF. CDR3 in DNA: TGTGCCAGCAGACCGACTAGGGGGGAGAACATTCCTACGCAGTATTTT.

This clonotype has a count of ten or more. This sequence joins TRBV20-1 and TRBJ1-1, with D perhaps TRBD1 (6 bases). This CDR3 has 14 amino acids. From germline, CDR1 is DFQATT and CDR2 SNEGSKA (reference sequence). V was trimmed by 0 bases and J by 6 bases, leaving 14 bases between them. The CDR3 is CSARDRRGLPEAFF. For the CDR3, the DNA is TGCAGTGCTAGAGATCGACGGGGGCTCCCTGAAGCTTTCTTT.

The chain joins TRBV10-3 to TRBJ2-7, with 9 positions matching TRBD2. Germline assignment: CDR1 ENHRY and CDR2 SYGVKD. The CDR3 covers 15 residues. The junction had 6 bases not matched to a gene; V was cut back by 2 bases and J by 4 bases. The CDR3 reads CAISEPGLALYEQYF. CDR3 nucleotides: TGTGCCATCAGTGAGCCCGGACTAGCGCTGTACGAGCAGTACTTC.